The entry that follows covers one TCR beta chain sequence. Its binding antigen is unknown. No qualities accompany the bases; no much larger clone lies one base away. Donors were healthy HIV-negative adults with no recently reported acute infections or vaccinations. All donors were Caucasian adults living in Nashville, Tennessee, USA. CD4+ T cells were enriched through magnetic negative selection, after which naive cells were positively selected on CD45RA and the remaining negative fraction served as the memory subset. Blood was obtained by leukapheresis, after which PBMCs were separated by Ficoll-Histopaque density gradient centrifugation and cryopreserved in liquid nitrogen vapor phase. Purity and quantity of every magnetically sorted T cell population were checked by analytical flow cytometry. From each sorted fraction, genomic DNA was isolated and quantified by UV absorbance on a Nanodrop 2000c.

This sample is drawn from a study of shared clonotypes between healthy human individuals (dated by TCRdb to the early 2020s). In the study overall: The cohort comprised a couple of women and a few men aged 18 to 49 years. For each donor, CD4 naive and CD4 memory were each run on three plates, CD8 naive on two plates, and CD8 memory on one plate. To estimate repertoire size and how much clonotype sharing occurs between individuals, the study deeply sequenced the blood TCR repertoires of a handful of healthy adults. Libraries were prepared and TCR repertoires were sequenced by different laboratories using diverse techniques, in order to increase sequencing depth and limit assay-specific biases. Each donor's leukapheresis produced roughly between roughly 0.85 and 10 billion PBMCs.

Study-wide conclusions, independent of this receptor: Even with the large sequencing depth, rarefaction of the sorted-subset datasets indicated that sequencing was incomplete. Clonotypes shared by all four sorted-subset donors showed higher generation probabilities than non-shared clonotypes. Sampling was limited to blood, and TCR repertoires in tissue likely differ from TCR repertoires in blood. Sharing across a few donors was observed for around 5% of naive CD4, 3% to 3.5% of naive CD8, 2% to 2.5% of memory CD4, and around 0.44% of memory CD8 clonotypes. The genetic and exposure-history diversity represented was limited by the small number of donors. Larger estimated clonotype richness was generally found for naive subsets than for memory subsets. Pairwise subsampling indicated that sequencing depth was expected to affect the degree of clonotype sharing among donors.

V gives up 5 bases and J gives up 1 base, and the segment between their germline ends measures 10 bases. Reading from cysteine to phenylalanine, the CDR3 counts 14 amino acids. Of all the DNA, just the CDR3 is kept, 42 bases in frame from base 1. As encoded in the germline V gene (reference sequence), CDR1 is LNHDA while CDR2 is SQIVND. Using the deep immunoSEQ assay, TCR CDR3 regions were amplified from genomic DNA by multiplex PCR. Extracted genomic DNA from each cell subset was spread evenly across all wells of several immunoSEQ 96-well plates, with each plate serving as a replicate. For sorted subsets, about 210 ng of genomic DNA, equivalent to some 30,000 T cell genomes, went into each replicate PCR. Purified libraries were quantified with a Qubit 3.0 fluorometer, sized on a Bioanalyzer 2100, and re-quantified with the KAPA Library Quantification kit. A separate single-read 150-cycle Illumina NextSeq 550 flow cell was used to sequence each immunoSEQ 96-well plate. From the authors' description of their analysis: Because only junctional sequences without quality scores were contained in the immunoSEQ output, filtering matching that applied to full-length reads could not be performed. To assign V/J genes and CDR3, sequences were annotated using PyIR, a Python wrapper for IgBLAST v1.9, with IMGT germline references. Any read was removed if the V/J assignment was weak (E-value above 1e-6), the CDR3 was missing, or the read contained stop codons, out-of-frame junctions, or ambiguous translated residues. V3J clonotypes were defined by identical inferred V gene, J gene, and CDR3 amino acid sequence. The percentage overlap between two repertoires was calculated by dividing the number of shared unique clonotypes by the size of the smaller repertoire. Three approaches were used to assess repertoire richness: RTK rarefaction, the Chao1 estimator, and Recon v2.1 estimates of unobserved clonotypes. For all TCRbeta clonotypes obtained by the gDNA method from a few donors, generation probabilities were computed with OLGA. TCRdb limited this immuneACCESS table to in-frame rearrangements with V and J called. A share of clones is missing; checked studies link under half to unresolved V genes, and the rest is unexplained. The V and J calls and clone size come from that table; D and trimming were worked out from the DNA. Here the sample has under 650,000 clones; less than 96% occur a single time. The ten biggest clones cover 0.055% to 0.075% of the sample.

Here the chain combines TRBV19 and TRBJ2-3; TRBD2 is possibly the D segment (6 matching bases). Material: naive CD4+ T cells sorted from blood. Sample cell subset or site, as interpreted from the label and publication: CD45RA+ positively selected. The source of this sequence is a woman between 25 and 40 years old in good health. The CDR3 amino acid sequence is: CASSPIAGTDTQYF. The nucleotide sequence reads as follows: TGTGCCAGTAGTCCGATAGCGGGCACAGATACGCAGTATTTT.